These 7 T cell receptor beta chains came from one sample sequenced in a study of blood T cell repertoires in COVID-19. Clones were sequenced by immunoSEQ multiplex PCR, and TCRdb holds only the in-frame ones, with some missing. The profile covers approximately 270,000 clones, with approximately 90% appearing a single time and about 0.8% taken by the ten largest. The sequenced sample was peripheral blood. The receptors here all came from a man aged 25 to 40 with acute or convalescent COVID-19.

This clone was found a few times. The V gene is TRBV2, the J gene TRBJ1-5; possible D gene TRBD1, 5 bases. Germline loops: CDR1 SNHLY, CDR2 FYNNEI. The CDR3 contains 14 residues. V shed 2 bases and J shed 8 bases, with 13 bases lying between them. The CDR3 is CASSEFTGREPQHF. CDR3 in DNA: TGTGCCAGCAGTGAATTTACGGGCAGGGAGCCCCAGCATTTT.

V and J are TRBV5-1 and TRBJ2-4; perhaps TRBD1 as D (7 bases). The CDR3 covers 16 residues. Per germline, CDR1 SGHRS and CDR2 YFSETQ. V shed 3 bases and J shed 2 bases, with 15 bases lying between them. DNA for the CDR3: TGCGCCAGCAGCTCGGGGGACAGCCGTACCAAAAACATTCAGTACTTC. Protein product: CASSSGDSRTKNIQYF.

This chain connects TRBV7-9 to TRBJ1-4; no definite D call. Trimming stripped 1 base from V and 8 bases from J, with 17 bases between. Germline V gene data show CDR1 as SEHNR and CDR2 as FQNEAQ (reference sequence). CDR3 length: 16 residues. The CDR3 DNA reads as TGTGCCAGCAGCTTAGGAGGATCAGAATATAACGAAAAACTGTTTTTT. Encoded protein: CASSLGGSEYNEKLFF.

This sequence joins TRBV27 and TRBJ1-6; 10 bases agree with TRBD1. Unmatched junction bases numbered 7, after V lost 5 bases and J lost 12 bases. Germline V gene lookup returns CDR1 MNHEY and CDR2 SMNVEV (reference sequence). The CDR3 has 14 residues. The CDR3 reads CASSEGQGTVPLHF. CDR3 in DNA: TGTGCCAGCAGTGAGGGACAGGGGACGGTACCCCTCCACTTT.

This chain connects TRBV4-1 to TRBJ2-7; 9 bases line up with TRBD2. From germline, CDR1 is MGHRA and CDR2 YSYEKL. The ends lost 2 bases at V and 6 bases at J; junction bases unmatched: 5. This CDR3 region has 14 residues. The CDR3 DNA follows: TGCGCCAGCAGCCAAAATGCGGGGGGGCCCGAGCAGTACTTC. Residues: CASSQNAGGPEQYF.

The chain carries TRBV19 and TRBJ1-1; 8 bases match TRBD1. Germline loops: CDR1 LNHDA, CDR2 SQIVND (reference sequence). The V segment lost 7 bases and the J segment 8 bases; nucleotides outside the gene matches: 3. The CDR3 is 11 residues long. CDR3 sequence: CASKRTGEAFF. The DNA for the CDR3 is TGTGCCAGTAAACGGACAGGGGAAGCTTTCTTT.

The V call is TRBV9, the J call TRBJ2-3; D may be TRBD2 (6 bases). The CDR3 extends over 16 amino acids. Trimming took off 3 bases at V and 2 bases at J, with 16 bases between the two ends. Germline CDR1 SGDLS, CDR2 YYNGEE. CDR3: CASSARRGLITDTQYF. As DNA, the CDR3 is TGTGCCAGCAGCGCAAGAAGGGGACTTATCACAGATACGCAGTATTTT.